Detailed here is one TCR beta chain. This sample stems from a study of beta chain features in type 1 diabetes. V was trimmed by 4 bases and J by 3 bases, leaving 11 bases between them. The germline gives CDR1 MNHEY, CDR2 SVGAGI. CDR3 size: 14 residues. TCRB transcripts that were expressed got sequenced, as all of the isolated RNA had been reverse transcribed. Produced via immunoSEQ multiplex PCR; TCRdb's table is partial and in-frame only. The data hold roughly 300,000 clones, with less than 10% observed a single time. This receptor was obtained from a woman aged 18 to 35 in good health. The sequencing input was central memory CD4+ T cells from blood. The chain joins TRBV6-5 to TRBJ2-3; no definite D call. The CDR3 spells CASSSRGGTDTQYF. CDR3 DNA: TGTGCCAGCAGTTCCAGAGGTGGGACAGATACGCAGTATTTT.